A selection of T cell receptor beta chains follows, all from one sample in a study of blood T cell repertoires in COVID-19. Profiling relied on immunoSEQ multiplex PCR, and the TCRdb table lists in-frame clones only, not all of them. The repertoire holds 150,000 or so clones, with approximately 80% as singletons. The sequenced sample was PBMCs or T cells enriched from blood (not recorded which). The receptor set was obtained from a man between 65 and 79 years old who had been exposed to COVID-19. Each CDR3 is given with its conserved first and last residue. A D gene is named only where the DNA matches it firmly. Rows may omit the clone size; those that give it use once, few, many or a size class.

TRBV19,TRBJ2-3,.,TRBD2,TGTGCCAGTAGGGCGGGGGGGGGAATAACAGATACGCAGTATTTT,CASRAGGGITDTQYF
TRBV7-9,TRBJ1-2,once,.,TGTGCCAGCACCGGGGGGAATCGGGGCTATGGCTACACCTTC,CASTGGNRGYGYTF
TRBV3-1/TRBV3-2,TRBJ1-6,.,.,TGTGCCAGCAGCCAAGAGGGCAGGGTAGGATCACCCCTCCACTTT,CASSQEGRVGSPLHF
TRBV5-1,TRBJ2-3,few,TRBD2,TGCGCCAGCAGCCGGACTAGCGGGAGGGCGGATACGCAGTATTTT,CASSRTSGRADTQYF
TRBV5-1,TRBJ2-7,.,TRBD1,TGCGCCAGCAGAGTGGACAGGGGGGAAACCTACGAGCAGTACTTC,CASRVDRGETYEQYF
TRBV6-5,TRBJ2-1,.,TRBD2,TGTGCCAGCAGTTATCAAGCGGGAGGAGTAGCAGATGAGCAGTTCTTC,CASSYQAGGVADEQFF
TRBV28,TRBJ1-1,.,.,TGTGCCAGCAGCCCCTGGGGGGTTTTGAACACTGAAGCTTTCTTT,CASSPWGVLNTEAFF
TRBV4-1,TRBJ2-3,once,.,TGCGCCAGCAGCCAAGATTTTAGGGGGATAAGCACAGATACGCAGTATTTT,CASSQDFRGISTDTQYF
TRBV6-8,TRBJ2-6,.,TRBD2,TGTGCCAGCAGGTCGAATTCGAAGGCCGGGAGGGCTGGGGCCAACGTCCTGACTTTC,CASRSNSKAGRAGANVLTF
TRBV18,TRBJ2-5,.,TRBD1,TGTGCCAGCTCACCACCGACAGGGGGCGATGAGACCCAGTACTTC,CASSPPTGGDETQYF
TRBV7-6,TRBJ2-7,.,TRBD2,TGTGCCAGCAGCTTAGGTAGCGGGGGGGCCGGCGAGCAGTACTTC,CASSLGSGGAGEQYF
TRBV19,TRBJ2-3,.,.,TGTGCCAGTAGTAGGGCGGGCGGCACAGATACGCAGTATTTT,CASSRAGGTDTQYF
TRBV9,TRBJ1-1,.,TRBD1,TGTGCCAGCAGCCTAAGACAGGGGCCTGAAGCTTTCTTT,CASSLRQGPEAFF
TRBV9,TRBJ2-5,.,.,TGTGCCAGCAGCGTAGATGTCTTGGAGACCCAGTACTTC,CASSVDVLETQYF
TRBV27,TRBJ1-1,once,.,TGTGCCAGCAGTTTAAGTAGGAACACTGAAGCTTTCTTT,CASSLSRNTEAFF
TRBV19,TRBJ1-2,.,.,TGTGCCAGTATCCAGGGTATAGATGGCTACACCTTC,CASIQGIDGYTF
TRBV29-1,TRBJ2-7,once,TRBD2,TGCAGCGTTGAAGGTCGGCTAGCGGAGGATCCCCCCTCCTACGAGCAGTACTTC,CSVEGRLAEDPPSYEQYF
TRBV2,TRBJ1-1,.,.,TGTGCCACGGAAAAATCGGGACACCTGAACACTGAAGCTTTCTTT,CATEKSGHLNTEAFF
TRBV19,TRBJ2-1,.,.,TGTGCCAGTAGTATGGGGTCGGGGTCGAGCTCCTACAATGAGCAGTTCTTC,CASSMGSGSSSYNEQFF
TRBV18,TRBJ1-5,.,.,TGTGCCAGCTCACGGGCCGGGGATAGCAATCAGCCCCAGCATTTT,CASSRAGDSNQPQHF
TRBV7-9,TRBJ1-4,.,.,TGTGCCAGCAGCTTAGGGGCAGGGCATGAAAAACTGTTTTTT,CASSLGAGHEKLFF
TRBV7-2,TRBJ2-5,.,TRBD2,TGTGCCAGCAGCTTAGCCTTGACTAGCGGGAGAGGGACCCAGTACTTC,CASSLALTSGRGTQYF
TRBV2,TRBJ1-1,.,TRBD1,TGTGCCAGCAGCCAACTCCAAAACCCGGGACAGGGGGGTGAAGCTTTCTTT,CASSQLQNPGQGGEAFF
TRBV11-3,TRBJ1-1,.,.,TGTGCCAGCACCTGGGCGTTTTCCCCTGAAGCTTTCTTT,CASTWAFSPEAFF
TRBV4-3,TRBJ1-5,.,.,TGCGCCAGCAGCCAAGAGGGAGGGAACAATCAGCCCCAGCATTTT,CASSQEGGNNQPQHF
TRBV23-1,TRBJ2-7,.,TRBD1,TGCGCCAGCAGTCAATTTACGGGACAGGGCTACGAGCAGTACTTC,CASSQFTGQGYEQYF
TRBV28,TRBJ2-7,.,TRBD1,TGTGCCAGCACTTCCGGGACAGGGTCTTACGAGCAGTACTTC,CASTSGTGSYEQYF
TRBV3-1/TRBV3-2,TRBJ1-1,.,.,TGTGCCAGCAGCCACCATGCGGGGGGGGGCACTGAAGCTTTCTTT,CASSHHAGGGTEAFF
TRBV7-3,TRBJ2-3,.,TRBD1,TGTGCCAGCGGAAAGGGGGCGAAAGATACGCAGTATTTT,CASGKGAKDTQYF
TRBV5-6,TRBJ2-3,.,TRBD2,TGTGCCAGCAGCTCCCTAGCGGGGGTTTCGACAGATACGCAGTATTTT,CASSSLAGVSTDTQYF
TRBV6-2/TRBV6-3,TRBJ2-7,.,TRBD1,TGTGCCAGCAGTTACGGCAAGACAGGGGCTCAGTACGAGCAGTACTTC,CASSYGKTGAQYEQYF
TRBV7-9,TRBJ1-2,.,TRBD1,TGTGCCAGCAGCCAGACGACAGGGGGCTTCCTTTATGGCTACACCTTC,CASSQTTGGFLYGYTF
TRBV12-3/TRBV12-4,TRBJ1-6,.,TRBD1,TGTGCCAGCAGAGGGGCAGGGGGGTCACCCCTCCACTTT,CASRGAGGSPLHF
TRBV5-5,TRBJ1-2,.,TRBD1,TGTGCCAGCAGCCAAGGGACAGAGTATGGCTACACCTTC,CASSQGTEYGYTF
TRBV6-5,TRBJ2-7,.,.,TGTGCCAGCAGGAAACAGGACTCCTACGAGCAGTACTTC,CASRKQDSYEQYF